This T cell receptor (beta chain) was identified in a study of regulatory T cells in long-lasting Graves disease. Findings and limits, study-wide: Samples came from peripheral blood alone, without thyroid tissue.

Per the germline V gene, CDR1 is PRHDT and CDR2 is FYEKMQ (reference sequence). This CDR3 is 17 amino acids long. V lost 1 base to trimming and J lost 2 bases; unmatched junction nucleotides: 6. Regarding this clonotype: Its antigen remains unidentified.

Construction of the TCR beta libraries employed iRepertoire HTBI primers in conjunction with Arm-PCR of CDR3 regions. TCRdb analysed the multiplex PCR reads with MiXCR anew, one entry per CDR3 protein. Of 450,000 to 600,000 distinct CDR3 sequences in the sample, approximately 13% were seen once. Time point denoted: newly diagnosed GD, antithyroid drugs for less than 3 months. Making the TCR library involved RNA that had been extracted from PBMCs. This sample also appeared in a second study, on T cells in Graves' hyperthyroidism and ophthalmopathy.

This chain uses TRBV13 with TRBJ2-7; 12 bases are a match to TRBD2. The origin of this receptor is a man aged 25 to 40 with Graves disease. Sample: peripheral blood mononuclear cells (PBMCs), taken at new diagnosis, from a patient treated with antithyroid drugs. Here the CDR3 DNA reads TGTGCCAGCAGCTTAGAACCACTAGCGGGAGGAACCTACGAGCAGTACTTC. This encodes CASSLEPLAGGTYEQYF. Variable domain in full (rest from reference TRBV13 and TRBJ2-7): AAGVIQSPRHLIKEKRETATLKCYPIPRHDTVYWYQQGPGQDPQFLISFYEKMQSDKGSIPDRFSAQQFSDYHSELNMSSLELGDSALYFCASSLEPLAGGTYEQYFGPGTRLTVT.